The 21 T cell receptor beta chains given below trace back to one sample, sequenced in a study of T cell repertoires in cytomegalovirus infection (dated by TCRdb to between 2018 and 2021). TCRdb shows the sequencer as Illumina HiSeq 1500. TCRdb handled the public reads itself, with Q25 trimming in fastp and clone calling in MiXCR, and kept productive beta chains. All rows with the same CDR3 protein become a single entry with the most common DNA and genes. Here the sample has 600,000 to 800,000 distinct CDR3 sequences; 20% to 25% occur a single time. The ten largest account for 8% of the sample. The source material was CD8+ T cells from PBMCs. All receptors come from a human donor in good health (CMV status not recorded). Some clones in this sample may be carry-over from other donors' samples.

In this sample, this clonotype turned up a few times. The V gene is TRBV3-1, the J gene TRBJ2-1; 7 bases align to TRBD1. CDR3 size: 15 residues. The V segment lost 0 bases and the J segment 7 bases; nucleotides outside the gene matches: 6. Looked up from germline, CDR1 is LGHDT and CDR2 is YNNKEL (reference sequence). In nucleotides, the CDR3 is TGTGCCAGCAGCCAAGATTATAGGGGGCTGAATGAGCAGTTCTTC. Translated, it gives CASSQDYRGLNEQFF.

The sample holds a few counts of this clonotype. The gene calls are TRBV6-2 or TRBV6-3 and TRBJ2-1; D is perhaps TRBD1 (5 bases). Germline loops: CDR1 MNHEY, CDR2 SVGEGT. Trimming took off 6 bases at V and 6 bases at J, with 21 bases between the two ends. The CDR3 length is 16 residues. The CDR3, as DNA: TGTGCCAGCAGCCTCTCGGGCAGGGTCCCTGCCAATGAGCAGTTCTTC. It codes for CASSLSGRVPANEQFF.

This clonotype has just a few counts. This chain links TRBV6-4 with TRBJ1-5; D possibly corresponds to TRBD1 (5 bases). Trimming stripped 0 bases from V and 7 bases from J, with 7 bases between. The CDR3 is made up of 13 amino acids. Looked up from germline, CDR1 is MRHNA and CDR2 is SNTAGT. The CDR3 region has the DNA TGTGCCAGCAGTGACTCGAAGGGGCAGCCCCAGCATTTT. This translates into CASSDSKGQPQHF.

There are many counts of this clonotype. The rearrangement uses TRBV7-2 and TRBJ2-3; 9 nucleotides agree with TRBD2. Germline V gene sequence: CDR1 SGHTA, CDR2 FQGNSA. The ends lost 5 bases at V and 5 bases at J; junction bases unmatched: 11. This CDR3 is 16 amino acids long. CDR3 amino acids: CASSPWRGGGGDTQYF. The CDR3 DNA is TGTGCCAGCAGCCCCTGGCGGGGGGGCGGTGGAGATACGCAGTATTTT. Complete variable domain (other parts from reference TRBV7-2 and TRBJ2-3): GAGVSQSPSNKVTEKGKDVELRCDPISGHTALYWYRQSLGQGLEFLIYFQGNSAPDKSGLPSDRFSAERTGGSVSTLTIQRTQQEDSAVYLCASSPWRGGGGDTQYFGPGTRLTVL.

Many counts were recorded for this clonotype. The V and J genes are TRBV29-1 and TRBJ1-2; D perhaps matches TRBD1 (6 bases). With 0 bases removed from V and 4 bases from J, the gap between germline ends came to 9 bases. Germline CDR1 reads SQVTM; CDR2 reads ANQGSEA. This CDR3 has 13 amino acids. In DNA, the CDR3 is TGCAGCGTTGAAGATCAGGGGCTCTATGGCTACACCTTC. This sequence encodes CSVEDQGLYGYTF.

The chain joins TRBV2 to TRBJ2-7; D gene unclear. Trimming left V 11 bases short and J 2 bases short, with 13 bases between. This CDR3 is 12 amino acids long. Germline loops: CDR1 SNHLY, CDR2 FYNNEI. Written as DNA, the CDR3 is TGTGCCTGGACCGATAAACCCTACGAGCAGTACTTC. It codes for CAWTDKPYEQYF.

This clonotype was seen many times. The rearrangement links TRBV7-2 to TRBJ2-1, with 7 nucleotides matching TRBD1. The CDR3 contains 15 residues. Germline V gene sequence: CDR1 SGHTA, CDR2 FQGNSA. J lost 4 bases, V lost 4 bases, and 7 bases had no gene match. In DNA form, the CDR3 reads TGTGCCAGCAGCTCGCCGGGACAGCGATACAATGAGCAGTTCTTC. It codes for CASSSPGQRYNEQFF.

This clonotype has a single count. The chain employs TRBV9 and TRBJ2-5; a possible D gene is TRBD2 (5 bases). CDR1 is SGDLS and CDR2 is YYNGEE in the germline V gene. The CDR3 totals 14 residues. Trimming cost V 0 bases and J 5 bases, with 11 bases left between them. CDR3 bases: TGTGCCAGCAGCGTAGAGGCCTGGGAGGAGACCCAGTACTTC. Protein product: CASSVEAWEETQYF.

This clonotype was counted between two and nine times. The chain employs TRBV20-1 and TRBJ1-5, with 9 bases lining up with TRBD1. CDR1 DFQATT and CDR2 SNEGSKA come from the germline V gene (reference sequence). There are 17 residues in the CDR3. CDR3 region: CSAIRDRAHYSNQPQHF. The DNA for the CDR3 is TGCAGCGCGATCCGGGACAGGGCCCATTATAGCAATCAGCCCCAGCATTTT.

This clonotype was recorded at least ten times. The chain uses TRBV28 and TRBJ2-3, with D perhaps matching TRBD2 (6 bases). CDR1 is MDHEN, CDR2 SYDVKM, per germline. The V end lost 5 bases, the J end lost 6 bases, and 12 bases lay between the germline ends. The CDR3 consists of 13 residues. The CDR3 protein is CASSTGRRDTQYF. The CDR3 nucleotides are TGTGCCAGCAGTACCGGGAGAAGGGATACGCAGTATTTT.

The genes are TRBV29-1 and TRBJ2-1, with D perhaps matching TRBD2 (6 bases). The CDR3 is 13 residues long. The ends were cut back, 3 bases at V and 5 bases at J, with 11 bases in the middle. Germline V gene lookup returns CDR1 SQVTM and CDR2 ANQGSEA. The DNA of the CDR3 is TGCAGCGTTGATAACGGGGGAGACAATGAGCAGTTCTTC. Translation: CSVDNGGDNEQFF.

As to this clonotype: A single base separates this from a much larger clone, so it may be a read error. The chain links TRBV7-9 to TRBJ1-1; no firm D call. V was cut by 6 bases and J by 0 bases, with 8 bases left in between. The CDR3 has 13 residues. The V gene's germline CDR1 is SEHNR and CDR2 FQNEAQ (reference sequence). CDR3 in DNA: TGTGCCAGCAGGGACCTCATGAACACTGAAGCTTTCTTT. Its translation: CASRDLMNTEAFF.

This clonotype was detected many times. This rearrangement joins TRBV7-2 to TRBJ2-1; D may match TRBD1 or TRBD2 (7 bases each). V was shortened by 7 bases and J by 6 bases, with 16 bases between the two germline ends. CDR1 and CDR2 (germline): SGHTA, FQGNSA. There are 14 residues in the CDR3. The CDR3 loop is CASTPGGGVNEQFF. The CDR3 DNA follows: TGTGCCAGCACCCCAGGGGGGGGGGTCAATGAGCAGTTCTTC. Looking up the rest from reference TRBV7-2 and TRBJ2-1 gives the full variable domain: GAGVSQSPSNKVTEKGKDVELRCDPISGHTALYWYRQSLGQGLEFLIYFQGNSAPDKSGLPSDRFSAERTGGSVSTLTIQRTQQEDSAVYLCASTPGGGVNEQFFGPGTRLTVL.

The chain is built from TRBV9 and TRBJ2-1; 8 bases map to TRBD1. The CDR3 sequence is 15 residues long. The V and J ends lost 2 bases and 7 bases, in that order; junction bases with no gene match: 8. The germline V gene encodes CDR1 SGDLS and CDR2 YYNGEE. The CDR3 region is CASSVATRGLNEQFF. Written as DNA, the CDR3 is TGTGCCAGCAGCGTCGCCACCAGGGGGCTTAATGAGCAGTTCTTC.

This clonotype has more than one count but fewer than ten. CDR3 nucleotides: TGTGCCAGCAGTTACTGGGTTAGCGGGGGCCTCACAGATACGCAGTATTTT. Translated: CASSYWVSGGLTDTQYF. The chain employs TRBV6-2 or TRBV6-3 and TRBJ2-3; TRBD2 agrees at 9 bases. This CDR3 has 17 residues. Trimming took 1 base from V and 2 from J; bases not matched to a gene: 7. Looked up from germline, CDR1 is MNHEY and CDR2 is SVGEGT.

A single count supports this clonotype. The chain employs TRBV20-1 and TRBJ1-4; TRBD1 matches 8 bases. This CDR3 comprises 14 residues. The junction had 9 bases not matched to a gene; V was cut back by 5 bases and J by 7 bases. CDR1 DFQATT and CDR2 SNEGSKA come from the germline V gene (reference sequence). The CDR3 reads CSAPLQGAGEKLFF. The CDR3 DNA sequence: TGCAGTGCTCCCCTGCAGGGGGCGGGTGAAAAACTGTTTTTT.

The chain has TRBV2 and TRBJ1-2, with 8 bases identical to TRBD1. V shed 7 bases, J shed 7 bases, and the junction held 20 bases outside the gene matches. The germline V gene encodes CDR1 SNHLY and CDR2 FYNNEI. The CDR3 sequence is 17 residues long. The chain's CDR3 is CASIFREVDRVIGGYTF. In DNA, the CDR3 is TGTGCCAGCATTTTCCGGGAAGTGGACAGGGTTATTGGTGGCTACACCTTC.

This rearrangement joins TRBV20-1 to TRBJ2-3; 9 bases align to TRBD1. The CDR3 loop spans 14 amino acids. CDR1 and CDR2 from the germline V gene are DFQATT and SNEGSKA (reference sequence). V shed 8 bases, J shed 2 bases, and the junction held 8 bases outside the gene matches. This CDR3 reads CSTGTGNFTDTQYF. As DNA, the CDR3 is TGCAGTACTGGGACAGGGAACTTCACAGATACGCAGTATTTT.

The chain is built from TRBV4-1 and TRBJ2-1; the match to TRBD2 covers 16 bases. V was clipped by 1 base and J by 12 bases; unmatched bases: 9. The CDR3 extends over 17 amino acids. CDR1 MGHRA and CDR2 YSYEKL come from the germline V gene. CDR3 sequence (DNA): TGCGCCAGCAGCCAAGTTTTGGGACTAGCGGGGGGGCCTTGGCAGTTCTTC. The encoded protein is CASSQVLGLAGGPWQFF.

The V and J genes are TRBV6-2 or TRBV6-3 and TRBJ2-1, with 9 bases aligning to TRBD1. The CDR3 loop spans 15 amino acids. After removal of 2 bases from V and 8 bases from J, the junction contained 7 bases not matched to a gene. Germline assignment: CDR1 MNHEY and CDR2 SVGEGT. The CDR3 sequence: CASSYRGQGLYEQFF. The CDR3 DNA reads as TGTGCCAGCAGTTACCGGGGACAGGGTTTATATGAGCAGTTCTTC.

This clonotype was counted between two and nine times. V is TRBV2 and J is TRBJ2-5, with D perhaps TRBD1 or TRBD2 (5 bases each). The CDR3 spans 14 residues. Germline V CDR1 and CDR2: SNHLY, FYNNEI. V lost 3 bases to trimming and J lost 1 base, with 9 bases between them. The CDR3 coding sequence is TGTGCCAGCAGTGATTTCGGGGCCCAAGAGACCCAGTACTTC. This gives the protein CASSDFGAQETQYF.